These 8 T cell receptor beta chains came from one sample sequenced in a study of cytomegalovirus exposure and HLA in healthy donors. Using immunoSEQ multiplex PCR, the repertoire was profiled, and TCRdb retains in-frame clones only, with some absent. Of approximately 300,000 clones listed, around 90% were seen once; the top ten hold over 1%. The sample consisted of PBMCs. The receptors stem from a woman between 25 and 40 years old in good health and CMV-seropositive.

CDR3 protein: CASSSVGSGSPNEQFF. In DNA, the CDR3 is TGTGCCAGCAGCTCAGTTGGTAGCGGGAGTCCCAATGAGCAGTTCTTC. This chain links TRBV28 with TRBJ2-1; 9 nucleotides agree with TRBD2. Trimming at V came to 6 bases and at J to 6 bases, leaving 12 bases not matched to a gene. Germline CDR1 is MDHEN and CDR2 is SYDVKM. CDR3 length: 16 amino acids.

The V call is TRBV7-9, the J call TRBJ1-4; no clear D. This CDR3 is built from 17 residues. Per the germline V gene, CDR1 is SEHNR and CDR2 is FQNEAQ (reference sequence). V was trimmed by 1 base and J by 3 bases, leaving 15 bases between them. CDR3 sequence (DNA): TGTGCCAGCAGCTTAGGTCGGAGTCCCGCCGCTAATGAAAAACTGTTTTTT. Translated, it gives CASSLGRSPAANEKLFF.

The chain has TRBV28 and TRBJ2-3, with D possibly being TRBD2 (5 bases). The CDR3 is 17 residues long. Germline loops: CDR1 MDHEN, CDR2 SYDVKM. The V gene lost 6 bases and the J gene lost 0 bases, with 19 bases spanning the gap. CDR3: CASSPTSARPSTDTQYF. CDR3 sequence (DNA): TGTGCCAGCAGCCCAACTAGTGCTAGACCTAGCACAGATACGCAGTATTTT.

The chain has TRBV5-4 and TRBJ2-3; 9 bases are shared with TRBD1. This CDR3 spans 15 amino acids. V shed 0 bases, J shed 3 bases, and the junction held 2 bases outside the gene matches. Germline lookup yields CDR1 SGHNT and CDR2 YYREEE (reference sequence). This CDR3 is CASSLGQGVTDTQYF. The CDR3 DNA sequence: TGTGCCAGCAGCTTGGGACAGGGGGTGACAGATACGCAGTATTTT.

The chain is built from TRBV30 and TRBJ1-2; 7 nucleotides align to TRBD1. Per the germline V gene, CDR1 is GTSNPN and CDR2 is SVGIG (reference sequence). The CDR3 contains 15 residues. With 3 bases clipped from V and 8 bases from J, the junction kept 15 bases outside the gene matches. Written as DNA, the CDR3 is TGTGCCTGGAGAGGAGATGGCAGGGGGGCTTGGGGCTACACCTTC. Protein sequence: CAWRGDGRGAWGYTF.

The V and J genes are TRBV2 and TRBJ2-1; TRBD1 agrees at 9 bases. This CDR3 contains 17 residues. CDR1 is SNHLY, CDR2 FYNNEI, per germline. J lost 0 bases, V lost 8 bases, and 11 bases had no gene match. Here the CDR3 reads CASPLRTGEGSYNEQFF. The CDR3 region has the DNA TGTGCCAGCCCCCTGAGGACAGGGGAGGGCTCCTACAATGAGCAGTTCTTC.

In its sample, this clone was seen once. V is TRBV4-2 and J is TRBJ2-1, with 7 bases that match TRBD1. Trimming took 2 bases from V and 0 from J; bases not matched to a gene: 7. This CDR3 has 17 residues. Germline V gene data show CDR1 as LGHNA and CDR2 as YNFKEQ. In nucleotides, the CDR3 is TGTGCCAGCAGCCAACCAACCGGGACAGTCTCCTACAATGAGCAGTTCTTC. This encodes CASSQPTGTVSYNEQFF.

The chain is built from TRBV6-6 and TRBJ1-1; 7 positions match TRBD1. Germline CDR1 reads MNHNY; CDR2 reads SVGAGI (reference sequence). The CDR3 contains 14 residues. J gave up 3 bases and V 6 bases, and 7 bases lay outside the gene matches. The CDR3 region is CASSPGTEDTEAFF. The CDR3, as DNA: TGTGCCAGCAGCCCCGGGACAGAGGACACTGAAGCTTTCTTT.